This record concerns one T cell receptor (beta chain) sequence. The sample originates from a study of cytotoxic CD8 clonotypes in ibrutinib-treated CLL. Generated by immunoSEQ multiplex PCR, the TCRdb table keeps only in-frame clones and is missing some. The repertoire holds 110,000 or so clones, with 58% as singletons. CDR1 SGHKS and CDR2 YYEKEE come from the germline V gene (reference sequence). This CDR3 spans 14 amino acids. V lost 2 bases to trimming and J lost 3 bases, with 10 bases between them. The sequences come from PBMCs, collected after 24 months of ibrutinib treatment. The chain recombines TRBV5-5 with TRBJ2-3; D possibly matches TRBD1 or TRBD2 (5 bases each). This sequence was found in a human donor with chronic lymphocytic leukemia. As DNA, the CDR3 is TGTGCCAGCAGCTTCTCTGGGGGAACAGATACGCAGTATTTT. Translating it yields CASSFSGGTDTQYF.